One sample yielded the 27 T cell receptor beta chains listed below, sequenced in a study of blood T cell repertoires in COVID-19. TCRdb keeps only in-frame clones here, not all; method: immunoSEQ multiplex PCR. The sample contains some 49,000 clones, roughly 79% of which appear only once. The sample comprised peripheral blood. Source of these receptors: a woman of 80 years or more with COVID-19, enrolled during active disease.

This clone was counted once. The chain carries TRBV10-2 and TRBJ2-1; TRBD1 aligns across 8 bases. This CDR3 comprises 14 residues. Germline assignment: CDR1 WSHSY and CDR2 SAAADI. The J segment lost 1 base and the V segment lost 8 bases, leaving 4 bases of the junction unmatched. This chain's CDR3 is CASARDRSYNEQFF. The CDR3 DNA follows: TGCGCCAGCGCCCGGGACAGGTCCTACAATGAGCAGTTCTTC.

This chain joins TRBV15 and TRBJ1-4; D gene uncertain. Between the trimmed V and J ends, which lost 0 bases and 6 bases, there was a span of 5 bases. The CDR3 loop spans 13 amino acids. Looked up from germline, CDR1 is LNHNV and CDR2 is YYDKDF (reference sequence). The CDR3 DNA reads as TGTGCCACCAGCAGAGACTTTGATGAAAAACTGTTTTTT. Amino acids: CATSRDFDEKLFF.

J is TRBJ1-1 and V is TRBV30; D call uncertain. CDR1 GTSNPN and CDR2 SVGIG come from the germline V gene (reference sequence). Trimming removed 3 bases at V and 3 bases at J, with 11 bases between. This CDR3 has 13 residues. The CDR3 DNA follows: TGTGCCTGGAGGAGGTACGGGGACACTGAAGCTTTCTTT. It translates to CAWRRYGDTEAFF.

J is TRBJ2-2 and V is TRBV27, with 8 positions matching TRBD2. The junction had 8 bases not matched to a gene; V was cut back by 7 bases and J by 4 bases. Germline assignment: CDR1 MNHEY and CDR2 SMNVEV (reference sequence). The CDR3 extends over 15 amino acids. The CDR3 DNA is TGTGCCAGCACCCTTGGACTAGCAGGCACCGGGGAGCTGTTTTTT. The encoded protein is CASTLGLAGTGELFF.

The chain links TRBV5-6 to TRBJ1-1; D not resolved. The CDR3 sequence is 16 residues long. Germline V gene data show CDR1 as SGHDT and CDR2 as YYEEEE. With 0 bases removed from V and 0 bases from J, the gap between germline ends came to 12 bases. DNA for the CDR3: TGTGCCAGCAGCTTGGCCCCCGGAGGAATGAACACTGAAGCTTTCTTT. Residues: CASSLAPGGMNTEAFF.

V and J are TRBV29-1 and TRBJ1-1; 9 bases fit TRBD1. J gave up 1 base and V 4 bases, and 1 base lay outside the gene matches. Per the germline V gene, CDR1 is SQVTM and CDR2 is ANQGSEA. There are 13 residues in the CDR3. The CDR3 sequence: CSVVGQGNTEAFF. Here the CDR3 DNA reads TGCAGCGTTGTGGGACAGGGGAACACTGAAGCTTTCTTT. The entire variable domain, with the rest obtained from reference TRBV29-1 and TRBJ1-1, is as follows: SAVISQKPSRDICQRGTSLTIQCQVDSQVTMMFWYRQQPGQSLTLIATANQGSEATYESGFVIDKFPISRPNLTFSTLTVSNMSPEDSSIYLCSVVGQGNTEAFFGQGTRLTVV.

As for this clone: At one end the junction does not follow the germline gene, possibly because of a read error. This CDR3 reads CASSLKLLSMLVF. The CDR3 nucleotides read TGTGCCAGCAGCCTAAAGCTTCTAAGTATGTTGGTTTTT. This rearrangement joins TRBV3-1 (or the pseudogene TRBV3-2) to TRBJ2-2; D is uncertain. Germline lookup yields CDR1 LGHDT and CDR2 YNNKEL (reference sequence). This CDR3 comprises 13 residues.

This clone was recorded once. Here the CDR3 reads CAWSRREIGNQPQHF. For the CDR3, the DNA is TGTGCCTGGAGCCGCCGGGAAATAGGCAATCAGCCCCAGCATTTT. The V and J genes are TRBV30 and TRBJ1-5; D remains ambiguous. CDR1 is GTSNPN, CDR2 SVGIG, per germline (reference sequence). The CDR3 is 15 residues long. Trimming left V 3 bases short and J 2 bases short, with 14 bases between.

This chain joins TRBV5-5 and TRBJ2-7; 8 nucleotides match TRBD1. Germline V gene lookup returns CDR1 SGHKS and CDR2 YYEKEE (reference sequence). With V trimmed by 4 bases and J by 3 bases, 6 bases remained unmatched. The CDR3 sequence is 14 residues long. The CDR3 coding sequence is TGTGCCAGCAGCATAAGCGGACAGGGCTACGAGCAGTACTTC. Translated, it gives CASSISGQGYEQYF.

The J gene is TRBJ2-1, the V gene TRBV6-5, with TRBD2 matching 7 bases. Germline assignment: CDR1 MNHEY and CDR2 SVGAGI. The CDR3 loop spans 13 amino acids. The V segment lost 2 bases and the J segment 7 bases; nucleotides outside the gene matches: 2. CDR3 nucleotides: TGTGCCAGCAGTTACGGCGGGGGTAATGAGCAGTTCTTC. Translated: CASSYGGGNEQFF.

In DNA form, the CDR3 reads TGTGCCAGTCAACCCTATGGGAGCACTGAAGCTTTCTTT. Amino acids: CASQPYGSTEAFF. The chain is built from TRBV19 and TRBJ1-1; D ambiguous. V lost 8 bases, J lost 4 bases, and 14 bases lay in between. Germline CDR1 reads LNHDA; CDR2 reads SQIVND (reference sequence). This CDR3 comprises 13 residues.

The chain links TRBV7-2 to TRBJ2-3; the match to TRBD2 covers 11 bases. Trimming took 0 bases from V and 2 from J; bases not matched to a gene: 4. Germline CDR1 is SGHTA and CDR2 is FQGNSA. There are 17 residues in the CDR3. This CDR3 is CASSLAGLAVNTDTQYF. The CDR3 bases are TGTGCCAGCAGCTTAGCGGGACTAGCGGTTAACACAGATACGCAGTATTTT.

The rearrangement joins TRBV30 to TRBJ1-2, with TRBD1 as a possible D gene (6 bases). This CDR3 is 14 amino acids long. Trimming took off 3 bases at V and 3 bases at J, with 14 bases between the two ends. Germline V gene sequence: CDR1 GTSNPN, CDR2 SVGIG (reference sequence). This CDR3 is CAWSVLYRDYGYTF. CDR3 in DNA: TGTGCCTGGAGCGTACTGTACAGGGACTATGGCTACACCTTC.

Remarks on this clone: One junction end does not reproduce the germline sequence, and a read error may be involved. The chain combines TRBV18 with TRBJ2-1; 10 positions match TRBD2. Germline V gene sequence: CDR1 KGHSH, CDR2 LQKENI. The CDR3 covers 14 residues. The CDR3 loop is CASSRTSGYKEQFF. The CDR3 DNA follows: TGTGCCAGCTCTCGGACTAGCGGTTACAAAGAGCAGTTCTTC.

The CDR3, as DNA: TGTGCCAGTAGTATGGTAGGGACTAGCGGGAACTCCTACAATGAGCAGTTCTTC. Translated, it gives CASSMVGTSGNSYNEQFF. The chain carries TRBV19 and TRBJ2-1, with 13 bases lining up with TRBD2. The CDR3 contains 18 residues. V was pared by 3 bases and J by 0 bases, with 5 bases of the junction left unmatched. CDR1 and CDR2 from the germline V gene are LNHDA and SQIVND (reference sequence).

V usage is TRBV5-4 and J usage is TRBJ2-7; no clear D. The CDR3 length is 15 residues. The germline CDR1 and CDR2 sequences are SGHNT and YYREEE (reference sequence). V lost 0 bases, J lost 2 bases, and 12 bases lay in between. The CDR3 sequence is CASSLGVGFTYEQYF. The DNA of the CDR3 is TGTGCCAGCAGCTTGGGGGTGGGCTTCACCTACGAGCAGTACTTC.

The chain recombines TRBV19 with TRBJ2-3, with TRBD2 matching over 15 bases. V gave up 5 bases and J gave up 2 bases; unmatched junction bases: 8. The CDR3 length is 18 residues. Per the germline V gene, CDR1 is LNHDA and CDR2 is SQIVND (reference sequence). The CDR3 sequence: CASSRGGTSGRLTDTQYF. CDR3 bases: TGTGCCAGTAGTCGAGGTGGGACTAGCGGGAGGCTCACAGATACGCAGTATTTT.

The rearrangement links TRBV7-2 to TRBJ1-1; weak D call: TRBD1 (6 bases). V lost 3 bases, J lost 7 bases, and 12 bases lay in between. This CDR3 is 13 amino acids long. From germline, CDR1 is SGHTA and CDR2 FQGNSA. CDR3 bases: TGTGCCAGCAGCTTTGGGAGGGGGAGTGAAGCTTTCTTT. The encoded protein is CASSFGRGSEAFF.

As DNA, the CDR3 is TGTGCCAGCACCCAAGGTGGGAGGTTCACAGATACGCAGTATTTT. The encoded protein is CASTQGGRFTDTQYF. The rearrangement uses TRBV9 and TRBJ2-3; maybe TRBD2 (6 bases). From germline, CDR1 is SGDLS and CDR2 YYNGEE. This CDR3 spans 15 amino acids. V was clipped by 6 bases and J by 2 bases, with 16 bases between them.

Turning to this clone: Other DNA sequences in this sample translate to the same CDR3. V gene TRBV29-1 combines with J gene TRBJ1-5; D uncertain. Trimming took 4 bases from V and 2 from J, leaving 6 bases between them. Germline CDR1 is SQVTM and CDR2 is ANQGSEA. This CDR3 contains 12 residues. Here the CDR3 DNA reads TGCAGCGTTGGCGAGGGCAATCAGCCCCAGCATTTT. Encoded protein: CSVGEGNQPQHF.

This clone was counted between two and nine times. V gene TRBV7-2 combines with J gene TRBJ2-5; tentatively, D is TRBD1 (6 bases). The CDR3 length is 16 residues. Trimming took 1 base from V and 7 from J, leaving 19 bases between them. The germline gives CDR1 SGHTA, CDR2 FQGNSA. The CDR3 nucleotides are TGTGCCAGCAGCTTAGATGGGACAACGAGGAGTGGGACCCAGTACTTC. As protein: CASSLDGTTRSGTQYF.

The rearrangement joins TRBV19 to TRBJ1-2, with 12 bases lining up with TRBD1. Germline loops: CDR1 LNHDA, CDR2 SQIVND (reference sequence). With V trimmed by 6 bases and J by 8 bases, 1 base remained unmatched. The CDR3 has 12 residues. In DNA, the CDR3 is TGTGCCAGTAGAGGGACAGGGGGCGGCTACACCTTC. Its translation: CASRGTGGGYTF. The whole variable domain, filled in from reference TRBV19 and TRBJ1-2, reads DGGITQSPKYLFRKEGQNVTLSCEQNLNHDAMYWYRQDPGQGLRLIYYSQIVNDFQKGDIAEGYSVSREKKESFPLTVTSAQKNPTAFYLCASRGTGGGYTFGSGTRLTVV.

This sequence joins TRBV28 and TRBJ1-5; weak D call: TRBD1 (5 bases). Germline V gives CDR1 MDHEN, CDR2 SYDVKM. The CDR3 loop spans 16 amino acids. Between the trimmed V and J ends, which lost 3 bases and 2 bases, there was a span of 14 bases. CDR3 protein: CASSFSFRAGNQPQHF. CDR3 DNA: TGTGCCAGCAGTTTTTCTTTCAGGGCGGGCAATCAGCCCCAGCATTTT.

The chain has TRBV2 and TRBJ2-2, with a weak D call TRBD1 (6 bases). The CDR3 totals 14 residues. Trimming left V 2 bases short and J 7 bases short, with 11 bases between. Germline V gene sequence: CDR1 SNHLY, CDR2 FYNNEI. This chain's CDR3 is CASSEQGLGGELFF. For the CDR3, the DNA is TGTGCCAGCAGTGAACAGGGGCTCGGCGGGGAGCTGTTTTTT.

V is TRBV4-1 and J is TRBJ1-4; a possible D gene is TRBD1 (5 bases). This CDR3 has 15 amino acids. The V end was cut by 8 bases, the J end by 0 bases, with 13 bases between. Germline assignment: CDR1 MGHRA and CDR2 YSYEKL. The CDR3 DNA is TGCGCCAGCGGGAAGACAGCTGCAACTAATGAAAAACTGTTTTTT. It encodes CASGKTAATNEKLFF.

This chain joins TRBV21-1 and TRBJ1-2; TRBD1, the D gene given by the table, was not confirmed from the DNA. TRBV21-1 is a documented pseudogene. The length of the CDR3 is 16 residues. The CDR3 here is CASISLEDRGQHGYTF. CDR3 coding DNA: TGTGCCAGCATTTCTCTCGAGGACAGGGGGCAACATGGCTACACCTTC.

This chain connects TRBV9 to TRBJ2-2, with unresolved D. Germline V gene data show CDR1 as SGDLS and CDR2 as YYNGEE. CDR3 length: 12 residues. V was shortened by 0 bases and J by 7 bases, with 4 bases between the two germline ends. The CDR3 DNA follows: TGTGCCAGCAGCGTAGAACTCGGGGAGCTGTTTTTT. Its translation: CASSVELGELFF.